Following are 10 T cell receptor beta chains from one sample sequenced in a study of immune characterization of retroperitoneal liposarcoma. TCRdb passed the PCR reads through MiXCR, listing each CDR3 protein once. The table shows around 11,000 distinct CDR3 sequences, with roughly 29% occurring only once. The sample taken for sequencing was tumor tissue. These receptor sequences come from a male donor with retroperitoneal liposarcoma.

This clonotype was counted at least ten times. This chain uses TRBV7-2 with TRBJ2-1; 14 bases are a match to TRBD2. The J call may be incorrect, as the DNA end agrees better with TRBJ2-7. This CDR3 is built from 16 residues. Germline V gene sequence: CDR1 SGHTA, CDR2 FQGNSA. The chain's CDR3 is CASSSGTSGRLNEQYF. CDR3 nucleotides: TGTGCCAGCAGCTCTGGGACTAGCGGGAGACTCAATGAGCAGTACTTC.

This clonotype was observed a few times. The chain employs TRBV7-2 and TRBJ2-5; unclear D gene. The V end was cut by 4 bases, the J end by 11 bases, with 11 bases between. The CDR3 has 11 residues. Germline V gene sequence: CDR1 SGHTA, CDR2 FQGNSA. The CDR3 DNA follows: TGTGCCAGCAGCTCCGGGCCAGAGCAGTACTTC. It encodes CASSSGPEQYF.

CDR3 loop: CASGLIVEGYTF. CDR3 bases: TGTGCCAGCGGTCTAATCGTGGAGGGCTACACCTTC. The rearrangement uses TRBV12-3 or TRBV12-4 and TRBJ1-2; no definite D call. The CDR3 spans 12 residues. Trimming cost V 8 bases and J 8 bases, with 15 bases left between them.

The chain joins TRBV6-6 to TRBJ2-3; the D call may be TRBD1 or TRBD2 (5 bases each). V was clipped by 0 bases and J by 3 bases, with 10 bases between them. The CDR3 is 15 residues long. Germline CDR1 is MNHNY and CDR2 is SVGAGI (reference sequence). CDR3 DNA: TGTGCCAGCAGTTACTCGGGGACCGGAACAGATACGCAGTATTTT. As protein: CASSYSGTGTDTQYF.

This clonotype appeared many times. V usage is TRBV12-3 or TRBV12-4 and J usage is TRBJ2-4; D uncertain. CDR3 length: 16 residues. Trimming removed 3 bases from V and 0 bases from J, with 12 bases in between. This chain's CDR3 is CASSFWLQLAKNIQYF. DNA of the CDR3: TGTGCCAGCAGTTTCTGGCTACAACTAGCCAAAAACATTCAGTACTTC.

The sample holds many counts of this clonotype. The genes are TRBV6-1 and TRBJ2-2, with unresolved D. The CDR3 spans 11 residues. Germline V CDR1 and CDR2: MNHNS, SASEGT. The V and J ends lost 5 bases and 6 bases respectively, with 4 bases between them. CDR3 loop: CASSYAGELFF. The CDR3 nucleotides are TGTGCCAGCAGTTATGCCGGGGAGCTGTTTTTT.

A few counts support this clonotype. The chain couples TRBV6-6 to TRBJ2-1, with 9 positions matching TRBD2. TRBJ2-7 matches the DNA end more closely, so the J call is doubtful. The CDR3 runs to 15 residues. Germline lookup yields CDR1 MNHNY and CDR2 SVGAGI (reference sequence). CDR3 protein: CASSYDSGSINEQYF. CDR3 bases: TGTGCCAGCAGTTACGATAGCGGGAGTATAAATGAGCAGTACTTC.

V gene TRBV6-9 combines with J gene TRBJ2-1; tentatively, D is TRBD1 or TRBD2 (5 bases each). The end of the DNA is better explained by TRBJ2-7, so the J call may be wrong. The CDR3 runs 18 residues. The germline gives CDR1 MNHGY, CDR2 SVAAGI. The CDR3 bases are TGTGCCAGCAGTTACGACTCCCGGGGCGGCGGATACTACAATGAGCAGTACTTC. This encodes CASSYDSRGGGYYNEQYF.

This chain's CDR3 is CASSLGVSSYNEQFF. The CDR3 region has the DNA TGTGCCAGCAGCTTGGGCGTCAGCTCCTACAATGAGCAGTTCTTC. V usage is TRBV7-2 and J usage is TRBJ2-1; D gene ambiguous. The germline V gene encodes CDR1 SGHTA and CDR2 FQGNSA. V lost 3 bases to trimming and J lost 0 bases, with 9 bases between them. This CDR3 is built from 15 residues.

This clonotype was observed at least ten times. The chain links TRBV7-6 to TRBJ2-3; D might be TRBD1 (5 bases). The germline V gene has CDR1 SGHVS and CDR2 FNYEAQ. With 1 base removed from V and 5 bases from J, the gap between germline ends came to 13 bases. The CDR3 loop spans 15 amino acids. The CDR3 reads CASSLGTLGQDTQYF. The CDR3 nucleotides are TGTGCCAGCAGCTTAGGAACATTGGGGCAAGATACGCAGTATTTT. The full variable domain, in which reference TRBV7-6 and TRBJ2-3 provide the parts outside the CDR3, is GAGVSQSPRYKVTKRGQDVALRCDPISGHVSLYWYRQALGQGPEFLTYFNYEAQQDKSGLPNDRFSAERPEGSISTLTIQRTEQRDSAMYRCASSLGTLGQDTQYFGPGTRLTVL.